The 32 T cell receptor beta chains below all came from one sample that was sequenced in a study of cytomegalovirus exposure and HLA in healthy donors. The PCR was carried out with 60 Vbeta primers and 13 Jbeta primers. Assay used: immunoSEQ multiplex PCR; TCRdb lists only in-frame clones, some missing. The table has 180,000 or so clones, around three quarters seen once; the top ten hold approximately 2%. Sequencing was done on a sample of PBMCs. The receptors here all came from a woman in her twenties or thirties in good health and CMV-seropositive.

The V call is TRBV7-8, the J call TRBJ1-1, with D perhaps matching TRBD1 (5 bases). V dropped 0 bases and J dropped 0 bases, with 17 bases sitting between them. Germline assignment: CDR1 SGHVS and CDR2 FQNEAQ. There are 18 residues in the CDR3. CDR3 protein: CASSLALGMAGLNTEAFF. CDR3 bases: TGTGCCAGCAGCTTAGCTTTAGGGATGGCAGGGTTGAACACTGAAGCTTTCTTT.

This clone was counted once. This chain links TRBV7-9 with TRBJ2-7; 11 bases are shared with TRBD2. Looked up from germline, CDR1 is SEHNR and CDR2 is FQNEAQ (reference sequence). This CDR3 is built from 15 residues. J gave up 6 bases and V 3 bases, and 7 bases lay outside the gene matches. In nucleotides, the CDR3 is TGTGCCAGCAGCTTGGGTAGCGGGAGGGGGGGCGAGCAGTACTTC. The encoded protein is CASSLGSGRGGEQYF.

This chain links TRBV30 with TRBJ2-4; 8 bases are shared with TRBD1. Germline V gene sequence: CDR1 GTSNPN, CDR2 SVGIG (reference sequence). V lost 5 bases and J lost 0; bases outside the gene matches: 6. The CDR3 has 15 amino acids. The CDR3 reads CAWGGQGLAKNIQYF. CDR3 DNA sequence: TGTGCCTGGGGCGGACAGGGATTAGCCAAAAACATTCAGTACTTC.

The chain combines TRBV5-8 with TRBJ2-2; D is uncertain. The CDR3 sequence is 11 residues long. Trimming cost V 4 bases and J 6 bases, with 4 bases left between them. Germline V gene data show CDR1 as SGHTS and CDR2 as YDEGEE. The CDR3 protein is CASSLSGELFF. In DNA, the CDR3 is TGTGCCAGCAGCCTGTCCGGGGAGCTGTTTTTT.

V is TRBV27 and J is TRBJ1-5; D is unresolved. Trimming removed 1 base from V and 3 bases from J, with 4 bases in between. The CDR3 contains 13 residues. The germline V gene encodes CDR1 MNHEY and CDR2 SMNVEV (reference sequence). As DNA, the CDR3 is TGTGCCAGCAGTTTATTAAACAATCAGCCCCAGCATTTT. Its translation is CASSLLNNQPQHF.

V gene TRBV30 combines with J gene TRBJ2-4, with 9 bases aligning to TRBD1. Germline V gives CDR1 GTSNPN, CDR2 SVGIG (reference sequence). The CDR3 sequence is 13 residues long. With V trimmed by 4 bases and J by 6 bases, 4 bases remained unmatched. This CDR3 reads CAWTMDRGNIQYF. The CDR3 nucleotides read TGTGCCTGGACGATGGACAGGGGAAACATTCAGTACTTC.

This rearrangement joins TRBV25-1 to TRBJ1-5, with D perhaps TRBD1 (5 bases). The CDR3 runs 15 residues. The ends were cut back, 1 base at V and 5 bases at J, with 12 bases in the middle. Germline-derived CDR1 and CDR2 are MGHDK and SYGVNS. The CDR3 nucleotides read TGTGCCAGCAGTGAATCTGGTAGGGGTGATCAGCCCCAGCATTTT. This sequence encodes CASSESGRGDQPQHF.

The rearrangement joins TRBV7-2 to TRBJ1-2; D gene ambiguous. The CDR3 spans 12 residues. Trimming took off 5 bases at V and 7 bases at J, with 11 bases between the two ends. Germline V gives CDR1 SGHTA, CDR2 FQGNSA. The DNA of the CDR3 is TGTGCCAGCAGCCAAATTTTCGGTGGCTACACCTTC. Translating gives CASSQIFGGYTF.

This clone was detected a few times. J is TRBJ1-1 and V is TRBV7-9, with a possible D match to TRBD1 (5 bases). The germline gives CDR1 SEHNR, CDR2 FQNEAQ (reference sequence). The CDR3 loop spans 12 amino acids. The CDR3 is CSGGAGVTEAFF. The CDR3, as DNA: TGTTCCGGCGGGGCCGGGGTCACTGAAGCTTTCTTT.

This chain uses TRBV5-6 with TRBJ1-6, with TRBD1 identical over 10 bases. The CDR3 has 16 amino acids. Germline values: CDR1 SGHDT, CDR2 YYEEEE. Trimming at V came to 4 bases and at J to 3 bases, leaving 4 bases not matched to a gene. The CDR3 loop is CASSQDRGNYNSPLHF. CDR3 in DNA: TGTGCCAGCAGCCAGGACAGGGGGAACTATAATTCACCCCTCCACTTT. The complete variable domain, with remaining parts taken from reference TRBV5-6 and TRBJ1-6, reads DAGVTQSPTHLIKTRGQQVTLRCSPKSGHDTVSWYQQALGQGPQFIFQYYEEEERQRGNFPDRFSGHQFPNYSSELNVNALLLGDSALYLCASSQDRGNYNSPLHFGNGTRLTVT.

The chain joins TRBV25-1 to TRBJ2-1; 7 bases are a match to TRBD1. Trimming took 4 bases from V and 7 from J; bases not matched to a gene: 10. The CDR3 consists of 15 residues. The germline V gene encodes CDR1 MGHDK and CDR2 SYGVNS. Here the CDR3 DNA reads TGTGCCAGCAGTGTGTTGAGGTCAGGGGGAAATGAGCAGTTCTTC. Translating it yields CASSVLRSGGNEQFF.

This chain joins TRBV9 and TRBJ2-5, with TRBD2 identical over 7 bases. This CDR3 spans 16 amino acids. From germline, CDR1 is SGDLS and CDR2 YYNGEE. V lost 3 bases to trimming and J lost 0 bases; unmatched junction nucleotides: 8. The CDR3 loop is CASSGLVGGNQETQYF. Here the CDR3 DNA reads TGTGCCAGCAGCGGACTAGTGGGAGGGAACCAAGAGACCCAGTACTTC.

The chain is built from TRBV19 and TRBJ1-5; D possibly corresponds to TRBD1 (6 bases). Trimming took off 5 bases at V and 6 bases at J, with 14 bases between the two ends. The germline gives CDR1 LNHDA, CDR2 SQIVND (reference sequence). The CDR3 is made up of 14 amino acids. The CDR3 nucleotides are TGTGCCAGTAGTGCAGGTGAAGGGGGTCAGCCCCAGCATTTT. Protein product: CASSAGEGGQPQHF. The whole variable domain, filled in from reference TRBV19 and TRBJ1-5, reads DGGITQSPKYLFRKEGQNVTLSCEQNLNHDAMYWYRQDPGQGLRLIYYSQIVNDFQKGDIAEGYSVSREKKESFPLTVTSAQKNPTAFYLCASSAGEGGQPQHFGDGTRLSIL.

The chain links TRBV5-5 to TRBJ1-5, with 9 nucleotides matching TRBD1. CDR3 length: 15 residues. The V gene end was trimmed by 3 bases and the J gene end by 0 bases; junction bases not matched to a gene: 1. CDR1 SGHKS and CDR2 YYEKEE come from the germline V gene (reference sequence). The CDR3 spells CASSWGQGSNQPQHF. DNA of the CDR3: TGTGCCAGCAGCTGGGGACAGGGTAGCAATCAGCCCCAGCATTTT.

The chain joins TRBV11-2 to TRBJ1-2, with D possibly being TRBD1 (6 bases). Germline CDR1 is SGHAT and CDR2 is FQNNGV. The CDR3 totals 15 residues. V lost 5 bases and J lost 2, with 15 bases in between. The CDR3 nucleotides read TGTGCCAGCAGCCTCACCCCGGGACAAAACTATGGCTACACCTTC. Amino acid sequence: CASSLTPGQNYGYTF.

V is TRBV7-2 and J is TRBJ1-2; 11 nucleotides line up with TRBD1. Germline V lookup: CDR1 SGHTA, CDR2 FQGNSA. V shed 1 base and J 7 bases; nucleotides not matched to a gene: 8. The CDR3 consists of 16 residues. The CDR3 DNA is TGTGCCAGCAGCTTAGTAGGTTCGGGACAGGGGGTTGGCTACACCTTC. Encoded protein: CASSLVGSGQGVGYTF.

The chain combines TRBV7-6 with TRBJ2-1; D not resolved. CDR1 is SGHVS and CDR2 is FNYEAQ in the germline V gene. This CDR3 spans 16 amino acids. V lost 2 bases to trimming and J lost 1 base, with 12 bases between them. The CDR3 here is CASSLLYRESYNEQFF. The CDR3 DNA follows: TGTGCCAGCAGCTTACTCTACCGCGAATCCTACAATGAGCAGTTCTTC.

The chain uses TRBV28 and TRBJ1-2, with D tentatively TRBD1 (5 bases). The CDR3 contains 15 residues. In germline, CDR1 is MDHEN, CDR2 SYDVKM. Trimming removed 3 bases at V and 4 bases at J, with 15 bases between. This CDR3 is CASSFPLDSLYGYTF. CDR3 in DNA: TGTGCCAGCAGTTTTCCCCTTGACAGCCTCTATGGCTACACCTTC.

The chain recombines TRBV12-1 with TRBJ1-4; TRBD1 is the table's D call and was not checked against the DNA. TRBV12-1 is designated a pseudogene. The length of the CDR3 is 15 residues. CDR3 bases: TGTGCCAGCAGTCGTAGACAGGCCTTTAATGAAAAACTGTTTTTT. This sequence encodes CASSRRQAFNEKLFF.

The chain carries TRBV9 and TRBJ2-7; tentative D call: TRBD2 (6 bases). The CDR3 has 14 residues. V lost 3 bases to trimming and J lost 3 bases, with 13 bases between them. Germline CDR1 is SGDLS and CDR2 is YYNGEE. The CDR3 DNA sequence: TGTGCCAGCAGCGAAGGGACTCAAGGCTACGAGCAGTACTTC. Translated, it gives CASSEGTQGYEQYF.

The gene calls are TRBV19 and TRBJ1-2, with a tentative D call TRBD1 (6 bases). Looked up from germline, CDR1 is LNHDA and CDR2 is SQIVND (reference sequence). The CDR3 contains 12 residues. Trimming took 5 bases from V and 7 from J, leaving 11 bases between them. The CDR3 region is CASSDRFGGYTF. The CDR3 DNA reads TGTGCCAGTAGTGACAGGTTCGGTGGCTACACCTTC.

This clone appeared a few times. The V call is TRBV10-3, the J call TRBJ2-4, with 12 nucleotides matching TRBD2. The CDR3 spans 16 residues. J gave up 1 base and V 5 bases, and 3 bases lay outside the gene matches. CDR1 is ENHRY and CDR2 is SYGVKD in the germline V gene. CDR3 DNA: TGTGCCATCAGTCCAACTAGCGGGAGGGCCAAAAACATTCAGTACTTC. This translates into CAISPTSGRAKNIQYF.

V and J are TRBV5-1 and TRBJ1-5, with TRBD1 as a possible D gene (5 bases). The V end lost 0 bases, the J end lost 3 bases, and 10 bases lay between the germline ends. Germline V gene sequence: CDR1 SGHRS, CDR2 YFSETQ. CDR3 length equals 15 residues. The CDR3 DNA reads TGCGCCAGCAGCTTGGAAGGGGTTTACAATCAGCCCCAGCATTTT. It encodes CASSLEGVYNQPQHF.

Only one count was recorded for this clone. The sample holds other DNA sequences that translate to the same CDR3. This sequence joins TRBV5-1 and TRBJ1-2, with D maybe TRBD1 (5 bases). Trimming left V 0 bases short and J 2 bases short, with 8 bases between. The CDR3 is 14 amino acids. CDR1 and CDR2 (germline): SGHRS, YFSETQ. The CDR3 loop reads CASSLGQGNYGYTF. The CDR3 DNA sequence: TGCGCCAGCAGCTTGGGGCAGGGAAACTATGGCTACACCTTC.

In DNA form, the CDR3 reads TGTGCCAGCAGTGACCAGGGTCAGGGGCCCCAGCATTTT. Encoded protein: CASSDQGQGPQHF. The chain combines TRBV6-1 with TRBJ1-5, with a possible D match to TRBD1 (5 bases). The CDR3 totals 13 residues. Germline CDR1 reads MNHNS; CDR2 reads SASEGT. V lost 3 bases and J 9 bases, leaving 12 bases between the germline ends.

This clone was picked up a small number of times. The chain recombines TRBV28 with TRBJ2-1; 12 bases are a match to TRBD2. The CDR3 loop spans 14 amino acids. Germline V CDR1 and CDR2: MDHEN, SYDVKM. The junction had 4 bases not matched to a gene; V was cut back by 5 bases and J by 8 bases. The CDR3 coding sequence is TGTGCCAGCAGTCTAGCGGGAGGGCGATATGAGCAGTTCTTC. It yields the protein CASSLAGGRYEQFF. The full variable domain, in which reference TRBV28 and TRBJ2-1 provide the parts outside the CDR3, is DVKVTQSSRYLVKRTGEKVFLECVQDMDHENMFWYRQDPGLGLRLIYFSYDVKMKEKGDIPEGYSVSREKKERFSLILESASTNQTSMYLCASSLAGGRYEQFFGPGTRLTVL.

This clone was detected only a few times. This chain links TRBV7-8 with TRBJ1-3; D is uncertain. Germline assignment: CDR1 SGHVS and CDR2 FQNEAQ. The CDR3 sequence is 15 residues long. V lost 1 base, J lost 4 bases, and 11 bases lay in between. The CDR3 DNA follows: TGTGCCAGCAGCTTAGTAGTAGCGGGGGGAAACACCATATATTTT. This codes for CASSLVVAGGNTIYF.

The chain couples TRBV7-9 to TRBJ1-2; D unresolved. Germline values: CDR1 SEHNR, CDR2 FQNEAQ (reference sequence). The CDR3 is 15 residues long. Trimming left V 4 bases short and J 6 bases short, with 18 bases between. CDR3 in DNA: TGTGCCAGCAGCTCGACTCACCTAGACGATCATGGCTACACCTTC. It codes for CASSSTHLDDHGYTF.

The rearrangement joins TRBV5-1 to TRBJ1-2, with 10 bases that match TRBD1. This CDR3 has 15 amino acids. V lost 3 bases and J lost 1; bases outside the gene matches: 3. Germline V gene lookup returns CDR1 SGHRS and CDR2 YFSETQ. The CDR3 loop reads CASSSGTGDNYGYTF. CDR3 coding DNA: TGCGCCAGCAGCTCTGGGACAGGGGATAACTATGGCTACACCTTC.

The V call is TRBV6-4, the J call TRBJ2-7; a weak D match, TRBD1 (6 bases). CDR1 and CDR2 from the germline V gene are MRHNA and SNTAGT. V lost 9 bases, J lost 2 bases, and 14 bases lay in between. The CDR3 spans 13 residues. The CDR3 reads CARTGQRPYEQYF. CDR3 bases: TGTGCCAGAACGGGACAACGCCCCTACGAGCAGTACTTC.

This sequence joins TRBV15 and TRBJ2-4; D may be TRBD1 (6 bases). From germline, CDR1 is LNHNV and CDR2 YYDKDF (reference sequence). The CDR3 contains 14 residues. The V end lost 3 bases, the J end lost 5 bases, and 11 bases lay between the germline ends. CDR3 sequence: CATSSWQGQNIQYF. In DNA, the CDR3 is TGTGCCACCAGCAGTTGGCAGGGGCAAAACATTCAGTACTTC. The full variable domain, with the rest looked up from reference TRBV15 and TRBJ2-4, is DAMVIQNPRYQVTQFGKPVTLSCSQTLNHNVMYWYQQKSSQAPKLLFHYYDKDFNNEADTPDNFQSRRPNTSFCFLDIRSPGLGDTAMYLCATSSWQGQNIQYFGAGTRLSVL.

The chain employs TRBV5-1 and TRBJ1-1; D is unresolved. V shed 2 bases and J shed 3 bases, with 8 bases lying between them. This CDR3 is 13 amino acids long. Germline V lookup: CDR1 SGHRS, CDR2 YFSETQ. The CDR3 DNA reads TGCGCCAGCAGCTTTCGGGTGGACACTGAAGCTTTCTTT. Its translation: CASSFRVDTEAFF.